The 10 T cell receptor beta chains given below trace back to one sample, sequenced in a study of blood T cell repertoires in COVID-19. Sequencing was performed with immunoSEQ multiplex PCR; in TCRdb, only in-frame clones are kept and a portion is missing. The sample records 150,000 to 200,000 clones, 75% to 90% being singletons. Sequenced input: PBMCs or T cells enriched from blood (not recorded which). These receptors all come from a woman in her sixties or seventies who had recovered from COVID-19.

The gene calls are TRBV3-1 (or the pseudogene TRBV3-2) and TRBJ2-4; unclear D gene. This CDR3 comprises 18 residues. V dropped 0 bases and J dropped 0 bases, with 15 bases sitting between them. The germline V gene encodes CDR1 LGHDT and CDR2 YNNKEL (reference sequence). CDR3 residues: CASSQESLRFLAKNIQYF. The CDR3 DNA sequence: TGTGCCAGCAGCCAAGAGTCCCTGCGGTTTCTAGCCAAAAACATTCAGTACTTC.

The V and J genes are TRBV27 and TRBJ1-2; D is perhaps TRBD1 (6 bases). With 5 bases removed from V and 2 bases from J, the gap between germline ends came to 18 bases. CDR1 is MNHEY, CDR2 SMNVEV, per germline (reference sequence). CDR3 size: 16 residues. In DNA, the CDR3 is TGTGCCAGCAGTCGCGGGGGGCTGGAGGTCAACTATGGCTACACCTTC. Amino acid sequence: CASSRGGLEVNYGYTF.

The chain has TRBV19 and TRBJ1-5, with a possible D match to TRBD1 (5 bases). Germline values: CDR1 LNHDA, CDR2 SQIVND (reference sequence). The V gene lost 10 bases and the J gene lost 5 bases, with 21 bases spanning the gap. CDR3 length equals 15 residues. The CDR3 region is CATRTSTGSDQPQHF. In DNA, the CDR3 is TGTGCCACCAGAACCAGCACAGGTTCGGATCAGCCCCAGCATTTT.

This clone has a single count. This sequence joins TRBV5-4 and TRBJ1-3, with D possibly being TRBD1 (6 bases). The CDR3 is 15 amino acids. Germline loops: CDR1 SGHNT, CDR2 YYREEE (reference sequence). V was shortened by 4 bases and J by 0 bases, with 11 bases between the two germline ends. CDR3 nucleotides: TGTGCCAGCAGCCTCGGACAGCACTCTGGAAACACCATATATTTT. This encodes CASSLGQHSGNTIYF.

J is TRBJ2-3 and V is TRBV19, with 12 bases aligning to TRBD2. With V trimmed by 5 bases and J by 4 bases, 4 bases remained unmatched. This CDR3 comprises 15 residues. CDR1 is LNHDA and CDR2 is SQIVND in the germline V gene (reference sequence). CDR3 region: CASSYPSGGADTQYF. As DNA, the CDR3 is TGTGCCAGTAGTTACCCTAGCGGGGGGGCAGATACGCAGTATTTT.

This chain joins TRBV9 and TRBJ1-4; D is uncertain. The CDR3 consists of 13 residues. From germline, CDR1 is SGDLS and CDR2 YYNGEE. The V end lost 2 bases, the J end lost 8 bases, and 10 bases lay between the germline ends. This chain's CDR3 is CASSVTGREKLFF. In nucleotides, the CDR3 is TGTGCCAGCAGCGTTACTGGGAGGGAAAAACTGTTTTTT.

The chain carries TRBV20-1 and TRBJ2-7; maybe TRBD1 (6 bases). The CDR3 sequence is 11 residues long. CDR1 and CDR2 from the germline V gene are DFQATT and SNEGSKA (reference sequence). V shed 3 bases and J shed 13 bases, with 16 bases lying between them. CDR3 sequence (DNA): TGCAGTGCTAGGGACATTACAGGGAACTACTTC. Its protein is CSARDITGNYF.

V is TRBV11-2 and J is TRBJ2-7, with 8 positions matching TRBD1. This CDR3 contains 14 residues. The germline V gene has CDR1 SGHAT and CDR2 FQNNGV. V was clipped by 5 bases and J by 5 bases; unmatched bases: 8. CDR3 sequence reads: CASSLTDRGHEQYF. CDR3 nucleotide sequence: TGTGCCAGCAGCCTAACCGACAGGGGCCACGAGCAGTACTTC.

The CDR3 loop reads CASSSRAGHAGELFF. DNA of the CDR3: TGCGCCAGCAGCTCCAGGGCAGGCCACGCCGGGGAGCTGTTTTTT. The chain is built from TRBV5-1 and TRBJ2-2, with D possibly matching TRBD1 (5 bases). The length of the CDR3 is 15 residues. Germline V gene sequence: CDR1 SGHRS, CDR2 YFSETQ. V gave up 3 bases and J gave up 6 bases, with 15 bases separating them.

This clone showed up just once. The chain recombines TRBV7-9 with TRBJ1-1, with D possibly matching TRBD1 (5 bases). The CDR3 sequence is 14 residues long. Per germline, CDR1 SEHNR and CDR2 FQNEAQ (reference sequence). The V end lost 1 base, the J end lost 1 base, and 7 bases lay between the germline ends. CDR3 coding DNA: TGTGCCAGCAGCTTAGGGCAGGGGAACACTGAAGCTTTCTTT. Translated, it gives CASSLGQGNTEAFF.